The clone carrying this T cell receptor (beta chain) has at least ten counts. The length of the CDR3 is 16 residues. Germline V CDR1 and CDR2: PRHDT, FYEKMQ (reference sequence). The V end lost 3 bases, the J end lost 8 bases, and 17 bases lay between the germline ends. For sequencing, patients were chosen who had shown expansion of CD8+CD57+ cells by flow cytometry. This record belongs to a study of CD8+CD57+ T cells in acquired aplastic anemia. Profiling of TCR beta VDJ combinations and CDR3 sequences used genomic DNA as template. Each CDR3 protein is one row after TCRdb ran MiXCR on the reads. In the table there are over 150,000 distinct CDR3 sequences, around 48% of which are singletons.

This sequence originates from a human donor with aplastic anemia. The specimen was sorted CD4+, CD8+, or CD8+CD57+ T cells (not recorded which) from PBMCs. V gene TRBV13 combines with J gene TRBJ1-6; perhaps TRBD1 as D (6 bases). The CDR3 loop is CASSLMTGTRDSPLHF. The CDR3 DNA reads as TGTGCCAGCAGCTTGATGACAGGTACCCGCGATTCACCCCTCCACTTT. The whole variable domain, remainder taken from reference TRBV13 and TRBJ1-6, is AAGVIQSPRHLIKEKRETATLKCYPIPRHDTVYWYQQGPGQDPQFLISFYEKMQSDKGSIPDRFSAQQFSDYHSELNMSSLELGDSALYFCASSLMTGTRDSPLHFGNGTRLTVT.